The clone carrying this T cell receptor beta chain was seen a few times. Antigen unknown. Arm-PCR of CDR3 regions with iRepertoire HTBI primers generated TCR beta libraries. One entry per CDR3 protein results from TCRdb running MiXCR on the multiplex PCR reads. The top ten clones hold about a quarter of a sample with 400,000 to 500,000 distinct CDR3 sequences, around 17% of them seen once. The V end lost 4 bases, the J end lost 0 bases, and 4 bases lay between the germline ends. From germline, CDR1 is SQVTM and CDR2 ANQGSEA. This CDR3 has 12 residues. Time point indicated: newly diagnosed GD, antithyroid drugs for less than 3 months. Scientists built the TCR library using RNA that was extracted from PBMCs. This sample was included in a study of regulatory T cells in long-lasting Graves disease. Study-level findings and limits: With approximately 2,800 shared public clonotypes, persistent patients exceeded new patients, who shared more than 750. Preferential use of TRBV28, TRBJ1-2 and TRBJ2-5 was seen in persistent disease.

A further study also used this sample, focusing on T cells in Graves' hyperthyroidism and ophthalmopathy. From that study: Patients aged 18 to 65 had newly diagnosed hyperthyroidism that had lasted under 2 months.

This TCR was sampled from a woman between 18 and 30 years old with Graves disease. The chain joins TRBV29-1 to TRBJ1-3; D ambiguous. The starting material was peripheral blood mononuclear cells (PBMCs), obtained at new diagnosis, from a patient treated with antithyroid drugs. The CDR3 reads CSVASSGNTIYF. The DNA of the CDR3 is TGCAGCGTTGCAAGCTCTGGAAACACCATATATTTT.